This record covers a single T cell receptor (beta chain). These data belong to a study of blood T cell repertoires in COVID-19. Turning to the study itself: Acute and convalescent COVID-19 samples came from the United States, Italy and Spain. PBMCs, B-cell-depleted T cells, or T cells were the source of the cDNA or gDNA that made up the material.

Original processing methods: Reference gene primers were amplified, and this amplification served to estimate nucleated cell counts. This table comes from immunoSEQ multiplex PCR, and its TCRdb copy is limited to in-frame clones, with some not included. V, J and clone size derive from that table, while D and trimming were established from the DNA sequence. The repertoire holds roughly 220,000 clones, with 84% as singletons. Germline lookup yields CDR1 SGHRS and CDR2 YFSETQ. CDR3 length: 15 amino acids. V shed 4 bases, J shed 8 bases, and the junction held 13 bases outside the gene matches. This receptor was identified in a woman aged 60 to 75 who had recovered from COVID-19. The sequencing sample was made of peripheral blood. This rearrangement joins TRBV5-1 to TRBJ1-2; TRBD1 agrees at 8 bases. The CDR3 DNA is TGCGCCAGCAGCCCAACTGCGCAGGGGGCCCACGGCTACACCTTC. The encoded protein is CASSPTAQGAHGYTF. Using reference TRBV5-1 and TRBJ1-2 for the parts outside the CDR3, the full variable domain is KAGVTQTPRYLIKTRGQQVTLSCSPISGHRSVSWYQQTPGQGLQFLFEYFSETQRNKGNFPGRFSGRQFSNSRSEMNVSTLELGDSALYLCASSPTAQGAHGYTFGSGTRLTVV.